Presented here are 32 T cell receptor beta chains from one specimen sequenced in a study of OX40 agonist ivuxolimab in advanced cancers. Clones were sequenced by immunoSEQ multiplex PCR, and TCRdb holds only the in-frame ones, with some missing. In the table there are 75,000 to 100,000 clones, roughly 90% of which are singletons. Sequencing used CD4+ or CD8+ T cells sorted from blood, obtained in a trial of the OX40 agonist ivuxolimab. Receptor source: an adult with an advanced solid tumor such as melanoma, head and neck, liver or kidney cancer.

The chain is built from TRBV15 and TRBJ1-6; D not certain. The CDR3 covers 14 residues. V shed 1 base and J shed 7 bases, with 8 bases lying between them. From germline, CDR1 is LNHNV and CDR2 YYDKDF (reference sequence). The CDR3 region is CATSRGGYNSPLHF. The CDR3 DNA follows: TGTGCCACCAGCAGAGGAGGGTACAATTCACCCCTCCACTTT.

The V call is TRBV4-1, the J call TRBJ1-3; no reliable D call. This CDR3 comprises 15 residues. V was cut by 4 bases and J by 0 bases, with 10 bases left in between. Germline CDR1 MGHRA, CDR2 YSYEKL. The CDR3: CASSRGPVSGNTIYF. CDR3 nucleotides: TGCGCCAGCAGCCGCGGGCCCGTCTCTGGAAACACCATATATTTT.

This clone has just a few counts. V gene TRBV18 combines with J gene TRBJ2-5, with D tentatively TRBD1 (6 bases). Germline CDR1 and CDR2: KGHSH and LQKENI. This CDR3 has 15 amino acids. V lost 1 base and J lost 2, with 11 bases in between. CDR3 region: CASSPQWGRQETQYF. CDR3 sequence (DNA): TGTGCCAGCTCACCACAGTGGGGGCGGCAAGAGACCCAGTACTTC. The full variable domain, completed using reference TRBV18 and TRBJ2-5, is NAGVMQNPRHLVRRRGQEARLRCSPMKGHSHVYWYRQLPEEGLKFMVYLQKENIIDESGMPKERFSAEFPKEGPSILRIQQVVRGDSAAYFCASSPQWGRQETQYFGPGTRLLVL.

This chain joins TRBV6-1 and TRBJ2-3; TRBD2 aligns across 10 bases. CDR3 size: 19 residues. Per germline, CDR1 MNHNS and CDR2 SASEGT. Trimming took 3 bases from V and 0 from J; bases not matched to a gene: 12. The CDR3, as DNA: TGTGCCAGCAGTGATACCAGCGGGGGGGCTTTAGCTAGCACAGATACGCAGTATTTT. It specifies CASSDTSGGALASTDTQYF.

The chain couples TRBV7-2 to TRBJ2-5; 7 positions agree with TRBD1. The CDR3 loop spans 14 amino acids. The germline gives CDR1 SGHTA, CDR2 FQGNSA. With V trimmed by 4 bases and J by 3 bases, 5 bases remained unmatched. The CDR3 DNA is TGTGCCAGCAGCTGGAGGACAGGAAAAGAGACCCAGTACTTC. This encodes CASSWRTGKETQYF.

The chain has TRBV21-1 and TRBJ1-2; TRBD1 is the table's D call and was not checked against the DNA. TRBV21-1 is a documented pseudogene. This CDR3 is 14 amino acids long. The CDR3 reads CAGPRGRVCYGYTF. CDR3 bases: TGTGCCGGGCCCAGGGGGCGGGTTTGCTATGGCTACACCTTC.

The chain has TRBV27 and TRBJ2-7; TRBD2 agrees at 10 bases. V lost 5 bases, J lost 3 bases, and 13 bases stayed unmatched. This CDR3 has 17 amino acids. Looked up from germline, CDR1 is MNHEY and CDR2 is SMNVEV (reference sequence). The CDR3 DNA is TGTGCCAGCAGTCCCCGACTAGCGGGTCATGTGCTCTACGAGCAGTACTTC. Translation: CASSPRLAGHVLYEQYF.

This CDR3 reads CASSIDPGTANSPLHF. As DNA, the CDR3 is TGTGCCAGTAGTATAGATCCCGGGACAGCAAATTCACCCCTCCACTTT. The chain employs TRBV19 and TRBJ1-6, with 7 bases identical to TRBD1. With V trimmed by 0 bases and J by 7 bases, 6 bases remained unmatched. Germline CDR1 and CDR2: LNHDA and SQIVND (reference sequence). The length of the CDR3 is 16 residues.

The chain couples TRBV9 to TRBJ1-1; no definite D call. Trimming cost V 0 bases and J 2 bases, with 5 bases left between them. This CDR3 contains 13 residues. In germline, CDR1 is SGDLS, CDR2 YYNGEE. CDR3 sequence reads: CASSVGINTEAFF. For the CDR3, the DNA is TGTGCCAGCAGCGTAGGAATCAACACTGAAGCTTTCTTT. Filled out from reference TRBV9 and TRBJ1-1, the complete variable domain reads DSGVTQTPKHLITATGQRVTLRCSPRSGDLSVYWYQQSLDQGLQFLIQYYNGEERAKGNILERFSAQQFPDLHSELNLSSLELGDSALYFCASSVGINTEAFFGQGTRLTVV.

This chain links TRBV5-1 with TRBJ1-1; 7 bases agree with TRBD1. CDR1 SGHRS and CDR2 YFSETQ come from the germline V gene. With 0 bases clipped from V and 4 bases from J, the junction kept 9 bases outside the gene matches. CDR3 length: 16 residues. The DNA of the CDR3 is TGCGCCAGCAGCTTGGAAACAGGGGTTGGGGGCACTGAAGCTTTCTTT. This codes for CASSLETGVGGTEAFF.

This chain joins TRBV5-1 and TRBJ2-2; tentatively, D is TRBD2 (7 bases). The CDR3 is 16 residues long. CDR1 and CDR2 (germline): SGHRS, YFSETQ. Deletions cut 6 bases from V and 1 base from J, with 16 bases between. In nucleotides, the CDR3 is TGCGCCAGCACTATACCGCGGGGGCTGAACACCGGGGAGCTGTTTTTT. This translates into CASTIPRGLNTGELFF. The whole variable domain, filled in from reference TRBV5-1 and TRBJ2-2, reads KAGVTQTPRYLIKTRGQQVTLSCSPISGHRSVSWYQQTPGQGLQFLFEYFSETQRNKGNFPGRFSGRQFSNSRSEMNVSTLELGDSALYLCASTIPRGLNTGELFFGEGSRLTVL.

The genes are TRBV18 and TRBJ2-2; 8 nucleotides agree with TRBD2. The CDR3 is 16 residues long. Germline CDR1 is KGHSH and CDR2 is LQKENI. V dropped 2 bases and J dropped 6; count of bases not matched to a gene: 8. In nucleotides, the CDR3 is TGTGCCAGCTCACCAGCCGGGACTAGGGGCGCCGGGGAGCTGTTTTTT. Protein product: CASSPAGTRGAGELFF.

The chain links TRBV28 to TRBJ1-2; D remains unclear. The CDR3 totals 16 residues. The V gene lost 0 bases and the J gene lost 0 bases, with 11 bases spanning the gap. Germline lookup yields CDR1 MDHEN and CDR2 SYDVKM. CDR3 sequence (DNA): TGTGCCAGCAGTTTATGGGAGGTCCAAGCTAACTATGGCTACACCTTC. This translates into CASSLWEVQANYGYTF.

This clone was seen a handful of times. The chain recombines TRBV6-1 with TRBJ2-1; 9 nucleotides agree with TRBD2. This CDR3 is built from 14 residues. CDR1 and CDR2 (germline): MNHNS, SASEGT. V shed 3 bases, J shed 4 bases, and the junction held 1 base outside the gene matches. In DNA, the CDR3 is TGTGCCAGCAGTGACCTAGCGGGATACAATGAGCAGTTCTTC. Protein product: CASSDLAGYNEQFF.

The gene calls are TRBV11-2 and TRBJ2-5; D is undetermined. The CDR3 consists of 14 residues. Germline V gives CDR1 SGHAT, CDR2 FQNNGV. V was cut by 3 bases and J by 1 base, with 9 bases left in between. The CDR3 DNA follows: TGTGCCAGCAGCTTGGTGGCAGCCCAAGAGACCCAGTACTTC. Amino acid sequence: CASSLVAAQETQYF.

This sequence joins TRBV28 and TRBJ1-2; unclear D gene. Between the trimmed V and J ends, which lost 7 bases and 10 bases, there was a span of 16 bases. The CDR3 consists of 12 residues. CDR1 is MDHEN and CDR2 is SYDVKM in the germline V gene. The CDR3 is CASTTSGFLYTF. The CDR3 DNA reads as TGTGCCAGCACCACTTCGGGGTTTCTCTACACCTTC.

The chain is built from TRBV5-1 and TRBJ1-3; 9 nucleotides agree with TRBD1. This CDR3 region has 15 residues. V lost 4 bases to trimming and J lost 7 bases; unmatched junction nucleotides: 9. Germline loops: CDR1 SGHRS, CDR2 YFSETQ. CDR3 nucleotide sequence: TGCGCCAGCAGCCCTAGGACAGGGGAAGCTAACACCATATATTTT. Protein product: CASSPRTGEANTIYF.

This clone occurred once. The chain uses TRBV18 and TRBJ1-1; D uncertain. The germline gives CDR1 KGHSH, CDR2 LQKENI. The CDR3 totals 16 residues. V lost 6 bases, J lost 6 bases, and 23 bases lay in between. CDR3 protein: CASSRSILTLSSEAFF. The CDR3 bases are TGTGCCAGCTCGCGCAGCATACTGACCCTCTCCTCTGAAGCTTTCTTT.

CDR3 amino acids: CASRPPDLISNQPQHF. DNA of the CDR3: TGTGCCAGCAGGCCCCCCGACTTAATAAGCAATCAGCCCCAGCATTTT. The V call is TRBV2, the J call TRBJ1-5, with unresolved D. V shed 6 bases and J shed 1 base, with 16 bases lying between them. CDR3 length: 16 amino acids. The germline CDR1 and CDR2 sequences are SNHLY and FYNNEI. The whole variable domain, filled in from reference TRBV2 and TRBJ1-5, reads EPEVTQTPSHQVTQMGQEVILRCVPISNHLYFYWYRQILGQKVEFLVSFYNNEISEKSEIFDDQFSVERPDGSNFTLKIRSTKLEDSAMYFCASRPPDLISNQPQHFGDGTRLSIL.

The chain is built from TRBV5-6 and TRBJ2-3; D is unresolved. This CDR3 contains 14 residues. Trimming cost V 4 bases and J 4 bases, with 13 bases left between them. Germline assignment: CDR1 SGHDT and CDR2 YYEEEE. Here the CDR3 reads CASSQVYNADTQYF. Written as DNA, the CDR3 is TGTGCCAGCAGCCAAGTATATAATGCAGATACGCAGTATTTT.

The V gene is TRBV5-1, the J gene TRBJ2-3; D is ambiguous. CDR3 size: 12 residues. Germline values: CDR1 SGHRS, CDR2 YFSETQ. Trimming took off 1 base at V and 4 bases at J, with 4 bases between the two ends. The CDR3 loop reads CASSLNADTQYF. In DNA, the CDR3 is TGCGCCAGCAGCTTGAATGCAGATACGCAGTATTTT.

The chain is built from TRBV28 and TRBJ2-3, with TRBD1 matching 8 bases. Germline V lookup: CDR1 MDHEN, CDR2 SYDVKM. The trim removed 5 bases at V and 2 bases at J, leaving 12 bases unmatched. The CDR3 is 17 amino acids. The CDR3 coding sequence is TGTGCCAGCAGTCTTAGGGCCACAGGGGGAAACACAGATACGCAGTATTTT. The encoded protein is CASSLRATGGNTDTQYF.

The chain employs TRBV5-1 and TRBJ2-1, with TRBD2 identical over 12 bases. The CDR3 is 16 amino acids. CDR1 SGHRS and CDR2 YFSETQ come from the germline V gene. V lost 4 bases and J lost 7; bases outside the gene matches: 9. For the CDR3, the DNA is TGCGCCAGCAGCCTCACGCTAGCGGGAGGGGTGAATGAGCAGTTCTTC. Translation: CASSLTLAGGVNEQFF.

This rearrangement joins TRBV10-3 to TRBJ2-1, with TRBD2 identical over 7 bases. The germline CDR1 and CDR2 sequences are ENHRY and SYGVKD. The CDR3 is 17 amino acids. V lost 4 bases and J lost 1; bases outside the gene matches: 10. The CDR3 loop is CAISGSLAERSYNEQFF. As DNA, the CDR3 is TGTGCCATCAGTGGCTCCCTAGCGGAGAGGTCCTACAATGAGCAGTTCTTC.

The rearrangement uses TRBV4-1 and TRBJ1-3; TRBD1 matches 7 bases. Unmatched junction bases numbered 6, after V lost 4 bases and J lost 0 bases. Germline CDR1 and CDR2: MGHRA and YSYEKL. This CDR3 spans 16 amino acids. CDR3 protein: CASSLQTGHSGNTIYF. CDR3 in DNA: TGCGCCAGCAGCCTTCAGACAGGGCACTCTGGAAACACCATATATTTT.

The chain has TRBV11-2 and TRBJ2-5; D unclear. CDR1 SGHAT and CDR2 FQNNGV come from the germline V gene. This CDR3 has 13 residues. V shed 2 bases and J shed 4 bases, with 8 bases lying between them. The CDR3 reads CASSLRVRETQYF. CDR3 sequence (DNA): TGTGCCAGCAGCTTAAGGGTTCGAGAGACCCAGTACTTC. Full variable domain (rest looked up from reference TRBV11-2 and TRBJ2-5): EAGVAQSPRYKIIEKRQSVAFWCNPISGHATLYWYQQILGQGPKLLIQFQNNGVVDDSQLPKDRFSAERLKGVDSTLKIQPAKLEDSAVYLCASSLRVRETQYFGPGTRLLVL.

The chain is built from TRBV5-1 and TRBJ2-1, with 8 bases aligning to TRBD1. The germline CDR1 and CDR2 sequences are SGHRS and YFSETQ. Trimming at V came to 4 bases and at J to 6 bases, leaving 3 bases not matched to a gene. The CDR3 runs 13 residues. As DNA, the CDR3 is TGCGCCAGCAGCCTGACAGGGGTCAATGAGCAGTTCTTC. Translation: CASSLTGVNEQFF.

This clone was counted a single time. The chain employs TRBV5-1 and TRBJ2-5; D tentatively fits TRBD1 or TRBD2 (5 bases each). Germline loops: CDR1 SGHRS, CDR2 YFSETQ. The ends were cut back, 7 bases at V and 4 bases at J, with 20 bases in the middle. The CDR3 sequence is 15 residues long. CDR3 protein: CASVRNSGPRETQYF. The CDR3 DNA sequence: TGCGCCAGCGTTCGGAATTCGGGGCCCCGAGAGACCCAGTACTTC.

V gene TRBV19 combines with J gene TRBJ1-6; D not resolved. Germline loops: CDR1 LNHDA, CDR2 SQIVND (reference sequence). The CDR3 is 13 amino acids. Trimming left V 8 bases short and J 6 bases short, with 11 bases between. CDR3 in DNA: TGTGCCAGTTCCGCAAATCCTAATTCACCCCTCCACTTT. Protein sequence: CASSANPNSPLHF.

The rearrangement uses TRBV7-2 and TRBJ2-2; D not resolved. Trimming shortened V by 0 bases and J by 0 bases, and 14 bases separated the two germline ends. The germline V gene encodes CDR1 SGHTA and CDR2 FQGNSA. CDR3 size: 18 residues. The CDR3 spells CASSLARRTSTNTGELFF. In nucleotides, the CDR3 is TGTGCCAGCAGCTTAGCGCGTAGGACCTCCACGAACACCGGGGAGCTGTTTTTT.

The chain couples TRBV7-9 to TRBJ2-7; D ambiguous. The germline gives CDR1 SEHNR, CDR2 FQNEAQ (reference sequence). The CDR3 sequence is 15 residues long. V lost 2 bases and J lost 0, with 11 bases in between. The CDR3 reads CASSLFGLPSYEQYF. CDR3 nucleotides: TGTGCCAGCAGCTTATTCGGCTTACCCTCCTACGAGCAGTACTTC. Full variable domain (rest looked up from reference TRBV7-9 and TRBJ2-7): DTGVSQNPRHKITKRGQNVTFRCDPISEHNRLYWYRQTLGQGPEFLTYFQNEAQLEKSRLLSDRFSAERPKGSFSTLEIQRTEQGDSAMYLCASSLFGLPSYEQYFGPGTRLTVT.

The CDR3 DNA is TGTGCCAGCTCAAGGGGCGGGGCGGCGGGGGAGCAGTACTTC. It encodes CASSRGGAAGEQYF. The V call is TRBV18, the J call TRBJ2-7; tentative D call: TRBD2 (6 bases). CDR3 length: 14 amino acids. V lost 5 bases to trimming and J lost 7 bases, with 18 bases between them. CDR1 KGHSH and CDR2 LQKENI come from the germline V gene.